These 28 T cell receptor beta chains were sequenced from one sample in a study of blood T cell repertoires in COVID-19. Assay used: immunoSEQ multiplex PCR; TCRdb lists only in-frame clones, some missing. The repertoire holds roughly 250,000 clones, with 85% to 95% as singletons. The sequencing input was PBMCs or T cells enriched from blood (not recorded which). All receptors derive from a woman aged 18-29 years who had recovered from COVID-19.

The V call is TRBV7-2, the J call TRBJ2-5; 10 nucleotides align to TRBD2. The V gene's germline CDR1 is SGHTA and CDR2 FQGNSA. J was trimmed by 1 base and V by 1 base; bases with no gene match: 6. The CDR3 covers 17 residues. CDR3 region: CASSLGAASGGQETQYF. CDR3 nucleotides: TGTGCCAGCAGCTTAGGCGCAGCTAGCGGGGGCCAAGAGACCCAGTACTTC.

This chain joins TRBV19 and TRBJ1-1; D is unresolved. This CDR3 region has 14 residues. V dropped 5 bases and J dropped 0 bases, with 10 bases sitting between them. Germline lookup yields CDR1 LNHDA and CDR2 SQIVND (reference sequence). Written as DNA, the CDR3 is TGTGCCAGTAGTGCGACACCGATGAACACTGAAGCTTTCTTT. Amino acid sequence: CASSATPMNTEAFF. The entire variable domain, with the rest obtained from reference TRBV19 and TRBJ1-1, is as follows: DGGITQSPKYLFRKEGQNVTLSCEQNLNHDAMYWYRQDPGQGLRLIYYSQIVNDFQKGDIAEGYSVSREKKESFPLTVTSAQKNPTAFYLCASSATPMNTEAFFGQGTRLTVV.

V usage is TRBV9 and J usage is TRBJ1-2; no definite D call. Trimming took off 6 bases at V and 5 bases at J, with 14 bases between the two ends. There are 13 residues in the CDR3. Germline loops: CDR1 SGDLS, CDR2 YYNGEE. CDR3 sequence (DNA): TGTGCCAGCAACGAGGGTGTCGGATATGGCTACACCTTC. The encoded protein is CASNEGVGYGYTF. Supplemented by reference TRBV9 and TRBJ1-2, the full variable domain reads DSGVTQTPKHLITATGQRVTLRCSPRSGDLSVYWYQQSLDQGLQFLIQYYNGEERAKGNILERFSAQQFPDLHSELNLSSLELGDSALYFCASNEGVGYGYTFGSGTRLTVV.

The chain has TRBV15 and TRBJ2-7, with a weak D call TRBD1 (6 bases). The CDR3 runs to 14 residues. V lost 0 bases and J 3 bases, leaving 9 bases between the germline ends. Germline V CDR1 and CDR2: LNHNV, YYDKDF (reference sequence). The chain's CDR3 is CATSRDRGRYEQYF. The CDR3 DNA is TGTGCCACCAGCAGAGACAGGGGTCGCTACGAGCAGTACTTC.

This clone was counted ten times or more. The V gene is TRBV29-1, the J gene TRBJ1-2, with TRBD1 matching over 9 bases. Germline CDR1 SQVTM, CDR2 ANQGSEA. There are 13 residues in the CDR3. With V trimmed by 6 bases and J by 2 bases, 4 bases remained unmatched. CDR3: CSVLGQGNYGYTF. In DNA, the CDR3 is TGCAGCGTGTTGGGACAGGGCAACTATGGCTACACCTTC.

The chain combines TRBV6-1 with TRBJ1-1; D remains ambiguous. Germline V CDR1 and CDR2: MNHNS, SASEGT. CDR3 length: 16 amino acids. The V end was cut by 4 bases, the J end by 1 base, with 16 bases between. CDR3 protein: CASSGLAFWANTEAFF. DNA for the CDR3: TGTGCCAGCAGTGGCCTGGCCTTTTGGGCGAACACTGAAGCTTTCTTT.

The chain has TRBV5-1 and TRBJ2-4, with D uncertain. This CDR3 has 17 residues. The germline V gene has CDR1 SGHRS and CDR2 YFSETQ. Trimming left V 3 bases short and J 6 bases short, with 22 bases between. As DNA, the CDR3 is TGCGCCAGCAGCTCAGGAAGCCTCCTCGGCCAAGGAAACATTCAGTACTTC. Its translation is CASSSGSLLGQGNIQYF.

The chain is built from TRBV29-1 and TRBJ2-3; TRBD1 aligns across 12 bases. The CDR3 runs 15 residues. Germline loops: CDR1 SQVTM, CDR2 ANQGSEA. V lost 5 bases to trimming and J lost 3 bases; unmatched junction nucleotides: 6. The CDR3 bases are TGCAGCGTTAGGGGACAGGGGGCAAAGACAGATACGCAGTATTTT. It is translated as CSVRGQGAKTDTQYF.

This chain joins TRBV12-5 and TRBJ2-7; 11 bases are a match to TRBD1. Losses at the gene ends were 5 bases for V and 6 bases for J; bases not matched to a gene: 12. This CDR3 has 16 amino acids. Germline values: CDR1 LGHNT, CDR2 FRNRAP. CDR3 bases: TGTGCTAGTGGTCCCCCAATCCGGGACAGGGGGATCGAGCAGTACTTC. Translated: CASGPPIRDRGIEQYF.

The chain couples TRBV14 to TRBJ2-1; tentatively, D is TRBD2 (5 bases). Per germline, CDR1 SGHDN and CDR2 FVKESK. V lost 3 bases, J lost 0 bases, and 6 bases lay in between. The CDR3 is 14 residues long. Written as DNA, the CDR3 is TGTGCCAGCAGCCAGGGGAGCTCCTACAATGAGCAGTTCTTC. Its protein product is CASSQGSSYNEQFF.

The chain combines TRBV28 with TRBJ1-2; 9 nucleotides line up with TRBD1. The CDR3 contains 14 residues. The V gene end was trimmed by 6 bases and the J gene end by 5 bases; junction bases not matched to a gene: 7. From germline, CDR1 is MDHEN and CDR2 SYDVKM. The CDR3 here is CASRQQGARYGYTF. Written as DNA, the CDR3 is TGTGCCAGCAGACAACAGGGGGCACGGTATGGCTACACCTTC.

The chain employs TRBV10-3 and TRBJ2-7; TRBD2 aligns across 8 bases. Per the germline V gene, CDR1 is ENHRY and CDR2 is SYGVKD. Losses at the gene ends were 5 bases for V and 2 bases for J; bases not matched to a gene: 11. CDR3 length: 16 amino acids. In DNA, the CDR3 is TGTGCCATCAGTTCTCCCGGGACTAGAATCACCTACGAGCAGTACTTC. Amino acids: CAISSPGTRITYEQYF.

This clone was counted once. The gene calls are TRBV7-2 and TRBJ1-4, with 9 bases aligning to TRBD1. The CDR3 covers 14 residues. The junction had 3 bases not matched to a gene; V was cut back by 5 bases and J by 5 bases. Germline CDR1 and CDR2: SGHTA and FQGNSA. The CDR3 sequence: CASSGDRVNEKLFF. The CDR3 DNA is TGTGCCAGCAGCGGGGACAGGGTGAATGAAAAACTGTTTTTT.

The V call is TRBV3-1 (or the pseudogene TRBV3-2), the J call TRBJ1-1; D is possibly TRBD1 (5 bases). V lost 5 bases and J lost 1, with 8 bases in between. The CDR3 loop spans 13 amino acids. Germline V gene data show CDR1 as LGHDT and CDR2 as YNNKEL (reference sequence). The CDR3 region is CASSAQENTEAFF. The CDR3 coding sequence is TGTGCCAGCAGCGCACAGGAGAACACTGAAGCTTTCTTT.

The CDR3 sequence: CASSLTGAEKLFF. DNA of the CDR3: TGTGCCAGCAGTTTGACAGGGGCTGAAAAACTGTTTTTT. The chain uses TRBV12-3 or TRBV12-4 and TRBJ1-4; 8 bases match TRBD1. V lost 3 bases, J lost 7 bases, and 1 base stayed unmatched. CDR3 length: 13 residues.

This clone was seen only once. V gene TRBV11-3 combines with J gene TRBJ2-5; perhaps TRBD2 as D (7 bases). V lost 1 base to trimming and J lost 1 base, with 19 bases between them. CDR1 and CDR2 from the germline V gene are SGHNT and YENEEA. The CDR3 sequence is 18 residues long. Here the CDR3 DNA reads TGTGCCAGCAGCTTAGGAATATGGGGCGGGGGCACCCAAGAGACCCAGTACTTC. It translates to CASSLGIWGGGTQETQYF.

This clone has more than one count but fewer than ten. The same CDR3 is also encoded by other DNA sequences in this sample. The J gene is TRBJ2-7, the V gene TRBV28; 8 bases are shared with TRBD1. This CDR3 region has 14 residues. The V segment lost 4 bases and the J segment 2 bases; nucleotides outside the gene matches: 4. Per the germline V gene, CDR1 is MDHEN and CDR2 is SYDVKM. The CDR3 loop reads CASSSGTGAYEQYF. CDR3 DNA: TGTGCCAGCAGTTCCGGGACAGGAGCCTACGAGCAGTACTTC. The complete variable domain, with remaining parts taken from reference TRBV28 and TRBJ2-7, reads DVKVTQSSRYLVKRTGEKVFLECVQDMDHENMFWYRQDPGLGLRLIYFSYDVKMKEKGDIPEGYSVSREKKERFSLILESASTNQTSMYLCASSSGTGAYEQYFGPGTRLTVT.

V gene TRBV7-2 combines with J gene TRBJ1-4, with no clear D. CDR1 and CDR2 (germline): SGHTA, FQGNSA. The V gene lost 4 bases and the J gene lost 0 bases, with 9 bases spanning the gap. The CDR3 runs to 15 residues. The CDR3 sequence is CASSSQSATNEKLFF. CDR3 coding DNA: TGTGCCAGCAGCTCGCAGTCCGCAACTAATGAAAAACTGTTTTTT.

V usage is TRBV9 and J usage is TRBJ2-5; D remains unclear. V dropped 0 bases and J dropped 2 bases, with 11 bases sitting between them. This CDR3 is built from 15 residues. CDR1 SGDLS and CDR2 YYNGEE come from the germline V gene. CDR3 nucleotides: TGTGCCAGCAGCGTAGGTCCACGAGCTCAAGAGACCCAGTACTTC. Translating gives CASSVGPRAQETQYF.

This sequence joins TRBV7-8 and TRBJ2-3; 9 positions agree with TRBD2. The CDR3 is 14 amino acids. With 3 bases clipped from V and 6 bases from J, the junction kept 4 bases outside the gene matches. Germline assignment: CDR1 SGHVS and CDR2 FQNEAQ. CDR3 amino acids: CASSLGGGADTQYF. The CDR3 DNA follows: TGTGCCAGCAGCTTGGGCGGGGGGGCGGATACGCAGTATTTT.

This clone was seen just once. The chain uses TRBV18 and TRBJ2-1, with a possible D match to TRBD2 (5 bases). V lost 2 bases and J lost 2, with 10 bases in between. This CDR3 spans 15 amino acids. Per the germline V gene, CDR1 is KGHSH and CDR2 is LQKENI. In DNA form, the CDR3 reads TGTGCCAGCTCACCAACAGCGGATGCCTACAATGAGCAGTTCTTC. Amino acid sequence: CASSPTADAYNEQFF.

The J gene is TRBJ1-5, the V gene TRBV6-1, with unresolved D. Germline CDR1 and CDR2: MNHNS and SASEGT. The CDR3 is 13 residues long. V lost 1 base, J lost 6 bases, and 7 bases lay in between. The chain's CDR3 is CASSEVGVQPQHF. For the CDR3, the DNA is TGTGCCAGCAGTGAAGTGGGAGTTCAGCCCCAGCATTTT.

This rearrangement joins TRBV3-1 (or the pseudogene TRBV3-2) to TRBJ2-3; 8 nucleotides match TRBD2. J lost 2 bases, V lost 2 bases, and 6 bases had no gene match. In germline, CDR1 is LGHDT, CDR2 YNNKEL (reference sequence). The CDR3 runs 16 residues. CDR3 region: CASSQSGGGDTDTQYF. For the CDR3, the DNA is TGTGCCAGCAGCCAATCGGGAGGGGGAGACACAGATACGCAGTATTTT.

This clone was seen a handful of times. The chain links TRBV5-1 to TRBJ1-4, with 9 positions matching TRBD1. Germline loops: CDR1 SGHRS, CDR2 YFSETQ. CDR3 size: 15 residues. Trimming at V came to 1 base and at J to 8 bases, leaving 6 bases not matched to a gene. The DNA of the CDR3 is TGCGCCAGCAGCTTGAACGGACAGGGGAACGAAAAACTGTTTTTT. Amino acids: CASSLNGQGNEKLFF.

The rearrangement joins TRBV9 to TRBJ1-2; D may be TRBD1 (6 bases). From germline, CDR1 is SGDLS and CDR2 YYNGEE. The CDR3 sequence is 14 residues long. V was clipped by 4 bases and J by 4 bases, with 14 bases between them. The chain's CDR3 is CASSTGQIPYGYTF. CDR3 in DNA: TGTGCCAGCAGCACTGGACAGATACCCTATGGCTACACCTTC.

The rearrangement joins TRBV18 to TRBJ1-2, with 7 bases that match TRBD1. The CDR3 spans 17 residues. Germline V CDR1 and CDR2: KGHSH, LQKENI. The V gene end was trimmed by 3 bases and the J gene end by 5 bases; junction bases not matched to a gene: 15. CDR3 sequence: CASSPTLTPRGLYGYTF. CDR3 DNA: TGTGCCAGCTCACCGACGCTGACGCCAAGGGGGCTATATGGCTACACCTTC.

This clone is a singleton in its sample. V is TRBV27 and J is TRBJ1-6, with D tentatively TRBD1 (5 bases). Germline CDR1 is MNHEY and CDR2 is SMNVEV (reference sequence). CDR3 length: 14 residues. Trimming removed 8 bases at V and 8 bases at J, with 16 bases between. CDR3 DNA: TGTGCCAGCCTCGGAGGGCAGGGAGATTCACCCCTCCACTTT. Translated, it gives CASLGGQGDSPLHF.

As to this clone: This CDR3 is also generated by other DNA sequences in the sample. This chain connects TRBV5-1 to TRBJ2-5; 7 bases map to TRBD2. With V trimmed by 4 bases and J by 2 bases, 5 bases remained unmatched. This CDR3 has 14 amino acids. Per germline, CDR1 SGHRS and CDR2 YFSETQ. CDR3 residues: CASSLGSGQETQYF. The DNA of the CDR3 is TGCGCCAGCAGCCTGGGTAGCGGGCAAGAGACCCAGTACTTC.